The T cell receptor beta chain under discussion was sequenced for a study of blood T cell repertoires in COVID-19. The method was immunoSEQ multiplex PCR; TCRdb's version includes in-frame clones alone and lacks a portion of them. This sample has 180,000 or so clones, with roughly 82% found just once. The CDR3 has 15 residues. V lost 3 bases and J lost 1, with 10 bases in between. The germline CDR1 and CDR2 sequences are KGHSH and LQKENI. The rearrangement links TRBV18 to TRBJ2-1, with D maybe TRBD2 (5 bases). The clonotype was recovered from a man aged 35 to 55 with acute COVID-19. The specimen sequenced was PBMCs or T cells enriched from blood (not recorded which). Here the CDR3 DNA reads TGTGCCAGCTCACCGACCGGGGATTCCTACAATGAGCAGTTCTTC. Residues: CASSPTGDSYNEQFF.